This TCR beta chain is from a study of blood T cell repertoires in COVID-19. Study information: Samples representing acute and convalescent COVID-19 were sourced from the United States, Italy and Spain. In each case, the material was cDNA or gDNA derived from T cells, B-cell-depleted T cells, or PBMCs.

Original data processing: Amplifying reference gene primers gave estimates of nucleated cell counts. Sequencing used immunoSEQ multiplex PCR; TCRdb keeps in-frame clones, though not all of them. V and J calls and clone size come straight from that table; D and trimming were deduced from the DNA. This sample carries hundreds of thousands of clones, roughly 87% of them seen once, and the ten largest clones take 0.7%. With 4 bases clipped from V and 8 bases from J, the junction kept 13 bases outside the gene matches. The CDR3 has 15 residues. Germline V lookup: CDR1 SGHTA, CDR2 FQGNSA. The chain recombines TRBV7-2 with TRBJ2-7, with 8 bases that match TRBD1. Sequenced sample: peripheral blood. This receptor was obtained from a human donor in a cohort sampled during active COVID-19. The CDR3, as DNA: TGTGCCAGCAGCTCAGAGCCGGGACAGGCGAGAAAGCAGTACTTC. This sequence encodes CASSSEPGQARKQYF.